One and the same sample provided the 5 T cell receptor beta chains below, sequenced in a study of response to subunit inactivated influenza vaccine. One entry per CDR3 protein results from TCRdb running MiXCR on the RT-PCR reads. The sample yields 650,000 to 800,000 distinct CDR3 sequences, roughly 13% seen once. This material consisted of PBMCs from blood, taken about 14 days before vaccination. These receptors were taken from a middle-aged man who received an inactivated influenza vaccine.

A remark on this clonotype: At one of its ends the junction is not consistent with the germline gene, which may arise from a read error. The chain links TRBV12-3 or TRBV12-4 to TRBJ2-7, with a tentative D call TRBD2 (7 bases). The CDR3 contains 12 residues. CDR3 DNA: TGTGTCAGCAGTTTGGGGGGGCCCGAGCAGTACTTC. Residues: CVSSLGGPEQYF.

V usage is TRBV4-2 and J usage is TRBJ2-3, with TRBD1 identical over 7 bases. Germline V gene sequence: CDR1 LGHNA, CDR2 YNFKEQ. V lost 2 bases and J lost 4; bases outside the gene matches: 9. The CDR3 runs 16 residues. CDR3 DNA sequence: TGTGCCAGCAGCCAATTCGACAGGGCCAAATCAGATACGCAGTATTTT. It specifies CASSQFDRAKSDTQYF.

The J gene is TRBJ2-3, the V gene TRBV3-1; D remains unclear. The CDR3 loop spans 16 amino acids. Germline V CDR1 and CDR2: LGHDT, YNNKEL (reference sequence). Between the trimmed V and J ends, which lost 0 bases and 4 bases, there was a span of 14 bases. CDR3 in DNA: TGTGCCAGCAGCCAAGAGTTACGATTTGTCCCAGATACGCAGTATTTT. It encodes CASSQELRFVPDTQYF.

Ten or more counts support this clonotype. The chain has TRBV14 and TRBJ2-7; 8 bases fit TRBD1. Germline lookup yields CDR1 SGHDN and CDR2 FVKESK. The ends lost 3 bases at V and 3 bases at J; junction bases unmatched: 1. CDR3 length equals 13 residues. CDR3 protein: CASSQTGVYEQYF. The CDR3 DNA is TGTGCCAGCAGCCAGACAGGGGTCTACGAGCAGTACTTC.

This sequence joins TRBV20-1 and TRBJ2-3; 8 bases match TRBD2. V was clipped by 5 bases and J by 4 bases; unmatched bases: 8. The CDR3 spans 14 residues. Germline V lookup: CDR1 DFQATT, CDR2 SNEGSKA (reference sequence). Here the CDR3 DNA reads TGCAGTGCTCCCCGGGAGGGCCTATCAGATACGCAGTATTTT. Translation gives CSAPREGLSDTQYF.